One sample yielded the 14 T cell receptor beta chains listed below, sequenced in a study of blood T cell repertoires in COVID-19. Profiled with immunoSEQ multiplex PCR; TCRdb holds only in-frame clones, not every one. The table includes 200,000 to 300,000 clones, roughly four fifths detected once. Sequenced sample: peripheral blood. The receptor set was obtained from a woman in her seventies with acute or convalescent COVID-19.

The table lists this clone with a few counts. The V gene is TRBV23-1, the J gene TRBJ1-2, with 8 bases matching TRBD1. TRBV23-1 is assigned to the ORF class and has an uncertain function. Trimming at V came to 7 bases and at J to 3 bases, leaving 7 bases not matched to a gene. The CDR3 has 14 amino acids. The CDR3 sequence: CASTDRGWDYGYTF. The CDR3 region has the DNA TGCGCCAGCACTGACAGGGGCTGGGACTATGGCTACACCTTC.

This chain joins TRBV5-1 and TRBJ2-1; 9 nucleotides match TRBD2. V shed 0 bases, J shed 6 bases, and the junction held 7 bases outside the gene matches. CDR1 is SGHRS, CDR2 YFSETQ, per germline. The CDR3 has 16 amino acids. This CDR3 reads CASSLVARGGTNEQFF. The CDR3 coding sequence is TGCGCCAGCAGCTTGGTGGCGCGGGGGGGCACCAATGAGCAGTTCTTC. Together with reference TRBV5-1 and TRBJ2-1, the CDR3 gives the full variable domain: KAGVTQTPRYLIKTRGQQVTLSCSPISGHRSVSWYQQTPGQGLQFLFEYFSETQRNKGNFPGRFSGRQFSNSRSEMNVSTLELGDSALYLCASSLVARGGTNEQFFGPGTRLTVL.

This clone was picked up a small number of times. Other DNA sequences in the same sample also yield this CDR3. The V and J genes are TRBV7-2 and TRBJ1-1, with TRBD1 matching over 7 bases. CDR1 and CDR2 (germline): SGHTA, FQGNSA. J gave up 4 bases and V 0 bases, and 2 bases lay outside the gene matches. The CDR3 runs to 14 residues. CDR3 coding DNA: TGTGCCAGCAGCTTAGCGGCAGGGGGCACTGAAGCTTTCTTT. Protein: CASSLAAGGTEAFF.

Concerning this clone itself: The same CDR3 can be traced to other DNA sequences in this sample. The CDR3 spells CAWSVGGGSSYEQYF. In DNA, the CDR3 is TGTGCCTGGAGTGTTGGCGGGGGTAGCTCCTACGAGCAGTACTTC. V gene TRBV30 combines with J gene TRBJ2-7, with 7 bases that match TRBD2. The CDR3 length is 15 residues. Germline V gene sequence: CDR1 GTSNPN, CDR2 SVGIG (reference sequence). Unmatched junction bases numbered 5, after V lost 0 bases and J lost 0 bases. The full variable domain, with the rest looked up from reference TRBV30 and TRBJ2-7, is SQTIHQWPATLVQPVGSPLSLECTVEGTSNPNLYWYRQAAGRGLQLLFYSVGIGQISSEVPQNLSASRPQDRQFILSSKKLLLSDSGFYLCAWSVGGGSSYEQYFGPGTRLTVT.

V gene TRBV5-4 combines with J gene TRBJ2-7; 8 bases match TRBD2. Germline V lookup: CDR1 SGHNT, CDR2 YYREEE (reference sequence). Trimming at V came to 4 bases and at J to 0 bases, leaving 3 bases not matched to a gene. The CDR3 has 14 amino acids. In nucleotides, the CDR3 is TGTGCCAGCAGCCCAGCGGGGGCCTCCTACGAGCAGTACTTC. This codes for CASSPAGASYEQYF.

This chain links TRBV6-5 with TRBJ1-1; 7 positions agree with TRBD1. V was clipped by 5 bases and J by 10 bases; unmatched bases: 13. This CDR3 is 14 amino acids long. Germline V gene lookup returns CDR1 MNHEY and CDR2 SVGAGI. Here the CDR3 reads CASSPLWDSNSAFF. In nucleotides, the CDR3 is TGTGCCAGCAGTCCCCTCTGGGACAGCAATTCAGCTTTCTTT.

This clone showed up just once. The chain links TRBV6-5 to TRBJ2-7; 9 nucleotides align to TRBD2. Trimming at V came to 4 bases and at J to 2 bases, leaving 6 bases not matched to a gene. This CDR3 has 15 residues. CDR1 is MNHEY and CDR2 is SVGAGI in the germline V gene. The CDR3 region is CASSFQTSGPYEQYF. The DNA for the CDR3 is TGTGCCAGCAGTTTCCAGACTAGCGGACCCTACGAGCAGTACTTC.

The V and J genes are TRBV6-5 and TRBJ2-7; weak D call: TRBD1 (5 bases). Per germline, CDR1 MNHEY and CDR2 SVGAGI. The CDR3 has 15 amino acids. The ends were cut back, 5 bases at V and 1 base at J, with 15 bases in the middle. The CDR3 protein is CASSTPGLSSYEQYF. The CDR3 bases are TGTGCCAGCAGTACACCAGGGTTATCTTCCTACGAGCAGTACTTC.

This clone appeared a single time. The V and J genes are TRBV5-1 and TRBJ1-3; possibly TRBD1 for D (6 bases). The length of the CDR3 is 14 residues. Trimming removed 4 bases at V and 0 bases at J, with 8 bases between. Germline-derived CDR1 and CDR2 are SGHRS and YFSETQ. DNA of the CDR3: TGCGCCAGCAGCGACAGGTCCTCTGGAAACACCATATATTTT. Its translation: CASSDRSSGNTIYF.

This rearrangement joins TRBV18 to TRBJ1-1, with D possibly TRBD1 on 5 matching bases. The CDR3 length is 14 residues. Trimming pared 1 base from V and 8 bases from J, leaving 14 bases between. Germline CDR1 KGHSH, CDR2 LQKENI. The CDR3 nucleotides read TGTGCCAGCTCACCACAGGGGTCCCAGAAGGAAGCTTTCTTT. This encodes CASSPQGSQKEAFF.

The chain combines TRBV11-2 with TRBJ2-1; D may be TRBD2 (5 bases). Germline V CDR1 and CDR2: SGHAT, FQNNGV. The CDR3 has 17 residues. The ends were cut back, 1 base at V and 7 bases at J, with 20 bases in the middle. The CDR3 bases are TGTGCCAGCAGCTTAGGGTTCCGGACTGGGGTTACGAATGAGCAGTTCTTC. Protein: CASSLGFRTGVTNEQFF.

The chain recombines TRBV5-1 with TRBJ1-6, with 9 bases fitting TRBD1. Germline lookup yields CDR1 SGHRS and CDR2 YFSETQ. V was pared by 2 bases and J by 8 bases, with 8 bases of the junction left unmatched. CDR3 length: 16 residues. CDR3 sequence: CASSLGQGTGDSPLHF. The CDR3 nucleotides are TGCGCCAGCAGCTTAGGACAGGGGACGGGGGATTCACCCCTCCACTTT.

CDR3 protein: CASSSRSGGGGQPQHF. CDR3 sequence (DNA): TGTGCCAGCAGTTCCCGGTCGGGAGGGGGCGGTCAGCCCCAGCATTTT. This rearrangement joins TRBV2 to TRBJ1-5; 7 nucleotides line up with TRBD1. CDR1 is SNHLY and CDR2 is FYNNEI in the germline V gene. Trimming removed 5 bases from V and 6 bases from J; junction bases left unmatched: 13. The CDR3 sequence is 16 residues long.

The chain couples TRBV5-8 to TRBJ1-5; weak D call: TRBD1 (6 bases). The length of the CDR3 is 18 residues. Deletions cut 4 bases from V and 1 base from J, with 21 bases between. Germline CDR1 reads SGHTS; CDR2 reads YDEGEE. The DNA of the CDR3 is TGTGCCAGCAGCCTAACCGAGTTGGGGGCGGAGAGCAATCAGCCCCAGCATTTT. Translating it yields CASSLTELGAESNQPQHF.